These T cell receptor beta chains were read from a single sample in a study of prognosis after radiotherapy for stage I lung cancer. TCRdb fed the multiplex PCR reads into MiXCR, producing one record per CDR3 protein. This table holds just over 30,000 distinct CDR3 sequences, about 32% found once. The sequencing here drew on PBMCs, taken before or after stereotactic body radiation therapy (not recorded which). The receptors stem from a donor at least 50 years old with non-small cell lung cancer. Both conserved end residues are trimmed from each CDR3. Each record gives: D gene, J gene, V gene, CDR3 protein. A D gene is named only where the DNA matches it firmly.

>.|TRBJ2-2|TRBV7-7
ASSVTDGNTGELF
>.|TRBJ2-5|TRBV9
ASSVAGAVETQY
>.|TRBJ2-7|TRBV6-2/TRBV6-3
ASSDEKLGALAYEQY
>TRBD2|TRBJ2-3|TRBV7-2
ASSFVPTSGSFPDTQY
>.|TRBJ2-3|TRBV20-1
SAPGGGDTQY
>.|TRBJ2-1|TRBV24-1
ATSDLTLAASSYNEQF
>.|TRBJ1-5|TRBV4-1
ASSLLSPLAGGSQPQH
>.|TRBJ1-1|TRBV15
ATSRSRTGNTEAF
>.|TRBJ2-7|TRBV4-2
ASSQAGKMAYEQY
>.|TRBJ2-7|TRBV19
ASMARGGQSLDEQY
>.|TRBJ2-3|TRBV7-9
ASSSRKERQLYTDTQY
>TRBD2|TRBJ2-1|TRBV20-1
SASPLSGIYNEQF
>.|TRBJ2-5|TRBV29-1
SVGDRRETQY
>.|TRBJ2-7|TRBV30
AWADSYEQY
>TRBD2|TRBJ2-7|TRBV27
ASGLGDYEQY
>TRBD1|TRBJ1-5|TRBV2
ASSKQGADHPLH
>TRBD1|TRBJ1-4|TRBV5-1
ASSFRTGTNEKLF
>.|TRBJ1-5|TRBV2
ASTSRVAQPQH
>TRBD2|TRBJ2-5|TRBV20-1
SARDTTSPRETQY
>.|TRBJ2-2|TRBV4-1
ASSQEPPGNTGELF